This TCR beta chain was identified during a study of blood T cell repertoires in COVID-19. In the study overall: Whether acute or convalescent, the COVID-19 samples came from the United States, Italy and Spain. In each case, the material was cDNA or gDNA derived from T cells, B-cell-depleted T cells, or PBMCs.

The CDR3 is made up of 15 amino acids. Looked up from germline, CDR1 is SGHDN and CDR2 is FVKESK. The V and J ends lost 5 bases and 3 bases respectively, with 13 bases between them. In the source study's methods: Nucleated cell counts were estimated from reference gene primer amplification. Method: immunoSEQ multiplex PCR; TCRdb's copy keeps in-frame clones and lacks some. The V and J calls and clone size were taken over from that table, and D and trimming were inferred from the DNA. The table has about 160,000 clones, about nine tenths seen once. The chain has TRBV14 and TRBJ2-2, with D unresolved. Sequenced input: peripheral blood. This receptor was obtained from a man younger than 35 with acute or convalescent COVID-19. CDR3 nucleotides: TGTGCCAGCAGCATCTTCCGCGTAGACACCGGGGAGCTGTTTTTT. As protein: CASSIFRVDTGELFF.